Below are 26 T cell receptor beta chains sequenced from a single sample in a study of control samples from healthy donors and cancer patients. Using immunoSEQ multiplex PCR, the repertoire was profiled, and TCRdb retains in-frame clones only, with some absent. The sample holds approximately 30,000 clones, approximately 94% seen once. Specimen: blood. The source of these receptors is a man in his sixties in good health.

This clone was observed once. This chain links TRBV6-2 or TRBV6-3 with TRBJ1-5; D unclear. CDR3 length: 14 residues. Germline CDR1 MNHEY, CDR2 SVGEGT. V lost 2 bases, J lost 7 bases, and 12 bases lay in between. The CDR3 sequence is CASSYQGIGQPQHF. The CDR3 region has the DNA TGTGCCAGCAGTTACCAAGGGATAGGGCAGCCCCAGCATTTT.

The CDR3 nucleotides are TGTGCCAGCAGCCAAGTAACTAGCGGGGGTGAGCAGTTCTTC. This encodes CASSQVTSGGEQFF. The chain recombines TRBV4-2 with TRBJ2-1; TRBD2 matches at 11 bases. V shed 1 base and J 9 bases; nucleotides not matched to a gene: 2. The CDR3 consists of 14 residues. Germline CDR1 LGHNA, CDR2 YNFKEQ.

V gene TRBV6-6 combines with J gene TRBJ2-2; 7 positions agree with TRBD1. Germline CDR1 reads MNHNY; CDR2 reads SVGAGI (reference sequence). The CDR3 totals 16 residues. V lost 7 bases to trimming and J lost 3 bases; unmatched junction nucleotides: 11. The CDR3 loop is CASTAPGTAYTGELFF. CDR3 nucleotides: TGTGCCAGCACCGCCCCCGGGACAGCTTACACCGGGGAGCTGTTTTTT.

V usage is TRBV28 and J usage is TRBJ1-5, with D unresolved. V shed 5 bases and J shed 3 bases, with 14 bases lying between them. This CDR3 region has 15 residues. The V gene's germline CDR1 is MDHEN and CDR2 SYDVKM. The CDR3 nucleotides are TGTGCCAGCAGTCCCACCCTCGGGCCCAATCAGCCCCAGCATTTT. As protein: CASSPTLGPNQPQHF.

The chain has TRBV5-5 and TRBJ2-6; possibly TRBD1 for D (6 bases). The CDR3 length is 15 residues. CDR1 is SGHKS, CDR2 YYEKEE, per germline (reference sequence). Trimming pared 5 bases from V and 2 bases from J, leaving 11 bases between. The CDR3 is CASSSGVPGANVLTF. The DNA for the CDR3 is TGTGCCAGCAGTTCAGGGGTTCCTGGGGCCAACGTCCTGACTTTC.

CDR3 sequence reads: CASGLLYSGANVLTF. The DNA for the CDR3 is TGTGCTAGTGGTTTGCTTTACTCTGGGGCCAACGTCCTGACTTTC. V gene TRBV12-5 combines with J gene TRBJ2-6, with no clear D. CDR1 is LGHNT, CDR2 FRNRAP, per germline. This CDR3 is built from 15 residues. Trimming stripped 2 bases from V and 0 bases from J, with 5 bases between.

This rearrangement joins TRBV5-6 to TRBJ2-5; D not certain. Germline V CDR1 and CDR2: SGHDT, YYEEEE. The CDR3 covers 14 residues. The germline V and J ends were trimmed by 0 bases and 3 bases, with 9 bases remaining between them. The CDR3 DNA reads TGTGCCAGCAGCTTGGGAAGAGAGGAAGAGACCCAGTACTTC. This gives the protein CASSLGREEETQYF.

The chain employs TRBV4-3 and TRBJ1-1, with D tentatively TRBD1 (5 bases). Trimming pared 0 bases from V and 4 bases from J, leaving 12 bases between. Germline CDR1 and CDR2: LGHNA and YSLEER. The CDR3 is 15 amino acids. The CDR3 protein is CASSQDRGLGTEAFF. In DNA form, the CDR3 reads TGCGCCAGCAGCCAAGATCGGGGGTTGGGCACTGAAGCTTTCTTT.

The rearrangement joins TRBV7-9 to TRBJ1-6; D remains ambiguous. Germline CDR1 and CDR2: SEHNR and FQNEAQ (reference sequence). CDR3 length: 16 amino acids. Trimming pared 1 base from V and 4 bases from J, leaving 11 bases between. This CDR3 is CASSLGSGFYNSPLHF. For the CDR3, the DNA is TGTGCCAGCAGCTTAGGATCGGGATTTTATAATTCACCCCTCCACTTT.

The chain employs TRBV7-2 and TRBJ1-2, with D hard to call. CDR3 size: 14 residues. V lost 5 bases to trimming and J lost 3 bases, with 13 bases between them. Per germline, CDR1 SGHTA and CDR2 FQGNSA. This CDR3 reads CASSGVGSYYGYTF. The DNA for the CDR3 is TGTGCCAGCAGCGGAGTAGGCAGCTACTATGGCTACACCTTC.

This sequence joins TRBV5-4 and TRBJ1-1; D gene uncertain. The CDR3 runs 14 residues. The V end lost 4 bases, the J end lost 1 base, and 11 bases lay between the germline ends. Germline CDR1 is SGHNT and CDR2 is YYREEE (reference sequence). The CDR3 region is CASSQIGRNTEAFF. The CDR3 region has the DNA TGTGCCAGCAGCCAAATCGGCAGGAACACTGAAGCTTTCTTT.

The gene calls are TRBV9 and TRBJ2-5; D is unclear. Germline V gene sequence: CDR1 SGDLS, CDR2 YYNGEE. The CDR3 has 14 residues. V lost 0 bases and J lost 2, with 8 bases in between. CDR3 coding DNA: TGTGCCAGCAGCGTAGCTCCTTATCAAGAGACCCAGTACTTC. This gives the protein CASSVAPYQETQYF. Full variable domain (rest looked up from reference TRBV9 and TRBJ2-5): DSGVTQTPKHLITATGQRVTLRCSPRSGDLSVYWYQQSLDQGLQFLIQYYNGEERAKGNILERFSAQQFPDLHSELNLSSLELGDSALYFCASSVAPYQETQYFGPGTRLLVL.

V usage is TRBV3-1 (or the pseudogene TRBV3-2) and J usage is TRBJ1-2; D gene uncertain. CDR3 length equals 14 residues. Germline CDR1 LGHDT, CDR2 YNNKEL (reference sequence). V was shortened by 4 bases and J by 4 bases, with 13 bases between the two germline ends. The CDR3 here is CASSLSGRLYGYTF. The CDR3 coding sequence is TGTGCCAGCAGCCTTTCCGGGAGACTCTATGGCTACACCTTC.

This chain links TRBV19 with TRBJ1-1; perhaps TRBD1 as D (5 bases). V lost 5 bases, J lost 0 bases, and 13 bases lay in between. The V gene's germline CDR1 is LNHDA and CDR2 SQIVND (reference sequence). The CDR3 runs to 15 residues. CDR3 sequence reads: CASSLHPRVNTEAFF. Here the CDR3 DNA reads TGTGCCAGTAGTCTTCACCCCAGGGTGAACACTGAAGCTTTCTTT.

The chain is built from TRBV9 and TRBJ2-1; possibly TRBD2 for D (6 bases). The germline V gene encodes CDR1 SGDLS and CDR2 YYNGEE. The CDR3 is 18 residues long. V gave up 0 bases and J gave up 8 bases, with 24 bases separating them. The CDR3 coding sequence is TGTGCCAGCAGCGTAGCTCAGAGAGCGGGTGGCATCCCGCATGAGCAGTTCTTC. Its translation is CASSVAQRAGGIPHEQFF.

This chain connects TRBV5-1 to TRBJ1-5; 8 bases agree with TRBD1. This CDR3 comprises 15 residues. The germline CDR1 and CDR2 sequences are SGHRS and YFSETQ. The V and J ends lost 4 bases and 6 bases, in that order; junction bases with no gene match: 9. CDR3 sequence: CASSPAGGARQPQHF. CDR3 coding DNA: TGCGCCAGCAGCCCCGCAGGGGGCGCGCGTCAGCCCCAGCATTTT.

The chain combines TRBV10-3 with TRBJ1-5; the match to TRBD1 covers 8 bases. The CDR3 consists of 16 residues. Germline V gene data show CDR1 as ENHRY and CDR2 as SYGVKD. V lost 10 bases, J lost 1 base, and 12 bases stayed unmatched. CDR3 coding DNA: TGTGCCACCAACCCCGGACAGGGTCGGAGCAATCAGCCCCAGCATTTT. This codes for CATNPGQGRSNQPQHF.

This clone was seen just once. The chain recombines TRBV5-5 with TRBJ1-1; 7 nucleotides match TRBD1. V dropped 0 bases and J dropped 6; count of bases not matched to a gene: 8. Germline V gives CDR1 SGHKS, CDR2 YYEKEE (reference sequence). This CDR3 has 15 residues. The CDR3 bases are TGTGCCAGCAGCTTGGCCCTGACCCAGGGGGCTGAAGCTTTCTTT. This encodes CASSLALTQGAEAFF. Full variable domain (outside the CDR3, taken from reference TRBV5-5 and TRBJ1-1): DAGVTQSPTHLIKTRGQQVTLRCSPISGHKSVSWYQQVLGQGPQFIFQYYEKEERGRGNFPDRFSARQFPNYSSELNVNALLLGDSALYLCASSLALTQGAEAFFGQGTRLTVV.

The chain uses TRBV10-2 and TRBJ1-5, with D possibly TRBD1 on 5 matching bases. Germline CDR1 and CDR2: WSHSY and SAAADI. The CDR3 consists of 13 residues. Trimming shortened V by 7 bases and J by 3 bases, and 10 bases separated the two germline ends. The CDR3 is CASMPGPNQPQHF. CDR3 coding DNA: TGCGCCAGCATGCCAGGGCCCAATCAGCCCCAGCATTTT.

This rearrangement joins TRBV11-2 to TRBJ2-5, with D perhaps TRBD2 (5 bases). The CDR3 length is 13 residues. The V gene lost 2 bases and the J gene lost 2 bases, with 6 bases spanning the gap. The germline CDR1 and CDR2 sequences are SGHAT and FQNNGV. Written as DNA, the CDR3 is TGTGCCAGCAGCTTAAGAGGGCAAGAGACCCAGTACTTC. Protein sequence: CASSLRGQETQYF.

The chain combines TRBV5-8 with TRBJ1-1; TRBD1 agrees at 10 bases. V lost 5 bases and J lost 5; bases outside the gene matches: 21. CDR1 SGHTS and CDR2 YDEGEE come from the germline V gene. The CDR3 length is 19 residues. CDR3 protein: CASRSGTGAFGSFWTEAFF. CDR3 DNA sequence: TGTGCCAGCAGATCCGGGACAGGGGCGTTTGGGTCCTTTTGGACTGAAGCTTTCTTT. The full variable domain, rest sourced from reference TRBV5-8 and TRBJ1-1, is EAGVTQSPTHLIKTRGQQATLRCSPISGHTSVYWYQQALGLGLQFLLWYDEGEERNRGNFPPRFSGRQFPNYSSELNVNALELEDSALYLCASRSGTGAFGSFWTEAFFGQGTRLTVV.

V is TRBV5-1 and J is TRBJ2-5, with 7 nucleotides matching TRBD2. This CDR3 contains 13 residues. Germline V gene sequence: CDR1 SGHRS, CDR2 YFSETQ. V shed 4 bases, J shed 5 bases, and the junction held 5 bases outside the gene matches. The CDR3 region is CASSTTSVETQYF. In nucleotides, the CDR3 is TGCGCCAGCAGCACTACTAGCGTCGAGACCCAGTACTTC. Complete variable domain (other parts from reference TRBV5-1 and TRBJ2-5): KAGVTQTPRYLIKTRGQQVTLSCSPISGHRSVSWYQQTPGQGLQFLFEYFSETQRNKGNFPGRFSGRQFSNSRSEMNVSTLELGDSALYLCASSTTSVETQYFGPGTRLLVL.

The chain is built from TRBV7-2 and TRBJ2-1; D is undetermined. Germline V lookup: CDR1 SGHTA, CDR2 FQGNSA. This CDR3 comprises 12 residues. Trimming took off 5 bases at V and 9 bases at J, with 11 bases between the two ends. Written as DNA, the CDR3 is TGTGCCAGCAGCAGCCAGCGAAGTGAGCAGTTCTTC. Protein product: CASSSQRSEQFF.

The V call is TRBV2, the J call TRBJ1-1; 9 bases line up with TRBD1. CDR1 and CDR2 from the germline V gene are SNHLY and FYNNEI. This CDR3 region has 14 residues. V was clipped by 6 bases and J by 5 bases; unmatched bases: 7. CDR3 loop: CASRKTGGFTEAFF. CDR3 nucleotide sequence: TGTGCCAGCAGAAAGACAGGGGGTTTTACTGAAGCTTTCTTT. Combining the CDR3 with reference TRBV2 and TRBJ1-1 gives the whole variable domain EPEVTQTPSHQVTQMGQEVILRCVPISNHLYFYWYRQILGQKVEFLVSFYNNEISEKSEIFDDQFSVERPDGSNFTLKIRSTKLEDSAMYFCASRKTGGFTEAFFGQGTRLTVV.

The chain combines TRBV5-1 with TRBJ1-1; possible D gene TRBD1, 6 bases. The CDR3 is made up of 15 amino acids. From germline, CDR1 is SGHRS and CDR2 YFSETQ. With 4 bases removed from V and 4 bases from J, the gap between germline ends came to 17 bases. The CDR3 spells CASSTQGGPFTEAFF. In nucleotides, the CDR3 is TGCGCCAGCAGCACCCAAGGGGGGCCGTTCACTGAAGCTTTCTTT.

V is TRBV18 and J is TRBJ1-6; D gene unclear. This CDR3 is 14 amino acids long. CDR1 and CDR2 from the germline V gene are KGHSH and LQKENI. Between the trimmed V and J ends, which lost 3 bases and 7 bases, there was a span of 10 bases. The CDR3 protein is CASSPSQTNSPLHF. The CDR3 coding sequence is TGTGCCAGCTCACCGTCGCAAACCAATTCACCCCTCCACTTT.